A selection of T cell receptor beta chains follows, all from one sample in a study of T cell responses to AZD1222 COVID-19 vaccine. The repertoire was sequenced with immunoSEQ multiplex PCR; TCRdb's copy has only in-frame clones and lacks some. Here the sample spans about 120,000 clones, roughly 92% being singletons. The source was peripheral blood, collected on day 0 of AZD1222 vaccination. These receptors came from an adult in good health. The CDR3 runs from the conserved cysteine through the conserved F or W. A D gene is named only where the DNA matches it firmly. Clone size appears in some rows only: once, few, many, or a class for an expanded clone.

TRBJ2-1 | TRBV19 | few | . | CASKGGEAEWYNEQFF | TGTGCCAGTAAGGGGGGAGAGGCGGAGTGGTACAATGAGCAGTTCTTC
TRBJ2-2 | TRBV29-1 | . | . | CSVEEGNTGELFF | TGCAGCGTTGAGGAGGGGAACACCGGGGAGCTGTTTTTT
TRBJ2-5 | TRBV7-2 | . | . | CASSLGKTQYF | TGTGCCAGCAGCTTAGGGAAGACCCAGTACTTC
TRBJ2-5 | TRBV20-1 | . | . | CSASGANQETQYF | TGCAGTGCCAGTGGGGCTAACCAAGAGACCCAGTACTTC
TRBJ1-5 | TRBV6-5 | . | . | CASMRTESNQPQHF | TGTGCCAGCATGAGGACGGAGAGCAATCAGCCCCAGCATTTT
TRBJ2-2 | TRBV5-4 | . | TRBD1 | CASSPSGQAPGTGELFF | TGTGCCAGCAGCCCAAGCGGACAGGCGCCGGGCACCGGGGAGCTGTTTTTT
TRBJ2-5 | TRBV5-1 | . | . | CASSTGGAGVPQYF | TGCGCCAGCAGCACCGGGGGAGCAGGGGTGCCCCAGTACTTC
TRBJ1-3 | TRBV25-1 | . | . | CASSDRAVGNTIYF | TGTGCCAGCAGTGACCGGGCGGTTGGGAACACCATATATTTT
TRBJ1-2 | TRBV2 | . | . | CASRDTGAYGYTF | TGTGCCAGCCGGGACACCGGGGCCTATGGCTACACCTTC
TRBJ1-6 | TRBV18 | . | . | CATRLEGNSPLHF | TGTGCCACCAGACTAGAGGGGAATTCACCCCTCCACTTT
TRBJ2-3 | TRBV7-3 | . | . | CASSPTGAPGPLDTQYF | TGTGCCAGCAGCCCCACGGGGGCGCCGGGCCCCCTGGATACGCAGTATTTT
TRBJ1-3 | TRBV9 | . | . | CASSVGWTGNTIYF | TGTGCCAGCAGCGTAGGGTGGACTGGAAACACCATATATTTT
TRBJ1-3 | TRBV7-2 | . | . | CASSLVGSGKKGNTIYF | TGTGCCAGCAGCTTAGTCGGTTCGGGGAAGAAAGGAAACACCATATATTTT
TRBJ1-2 | TRBV30 | . | . | CAWSGTWGHYGYTF | TGTGCCTGGAGTGGGACTTGGGGGCACTATGGCTACACCTTC
TRBJ1-2 | TRBV12-5 | . | . | CASGRDTPRRDYGYTF | TGTGCTAGTGGCCGGGACACCCCCCGGAGAGACTATGGCTACACCTTC
TRBJ1-4 | TRBV2 | once | TRBD1 | CASSELGQGPEKLFF | TGTGCCAGCAGTGAGTTGGGACAGGGGCCTGAAAAACTGTTTTTT
TRBJ2-1 | TRBV9 | few | . | CASSVRGTGGNEQFF | TGTGCCAGCAGCGTCCGGGGAACAGGCGGCAATGAGCAGTTCTTC
TRBJ2-3 | TRBV27 | . | . | CASSYRRPSTDTQYF | TGTGCCAGCAGTTATCGGCGGCCCAGCACAGATACGCAGTATTTT
TRBJ1-1 | TRBV10-1 | . | . | CARYVGNTEAFF | TGCGCCAGGTACGTGGGGAACACTGAAGCTTTCTTT
TRBJ2-2 | TRBV7-9 | . | TRBD2 | CASSPIGASGGELFF | TGTGCCAGCAGCCCAATCGGGGCTAGCGGAGGGGAGCTGTTTTTT
TRBJ1-5 | TRBV6-6 | . | TRBD1 | CASSPYGQGDSNQPQHF | TGTGCCAGCAGTCCATATGGACAGGGCGATAGCAATCAGCCCCAGCATTTT
TRBJ2-3 | TRBV9 | . | . | CASGPRGTQYF | TGTGCCAGCGGCCCTAGGGGTACGCAGTATTTT
TRBJ2-5 | TRBV12-3/TRBV12-4 | . | . | CASRSRETQYF | TGTGCCAGCAGGTCCCGGGAGACCCAGTACTTC
TRBJ2-2 | TRBV7-9 | . | . | CASSQGSGNTGELFF | TGTGCCAGCAGCCAGGGTAGCGGGAACACCGGGGAGCTGTTTTTT
TRBJ1-6 | TRBV9 | . | . | CASSVMGAENSPLHF | TGTGCCAGCAGCGTAATGGGGGCGGAGAATTCACCCCTCCACTTT
TRBJ1-3 | TRBV7-9 | . | . | CASSFTSGHSGNTIYF | TGTGCCAGCAGCTTTACGAGCGGGCACTCTGGAAACACCATATATTTT
TRBJ1-2 | TRBV6-6 | . | . | CASIFDRNYGYTF | TGTGCCAGCATTTTCGACAGGAACTATGGCTACACCTTC
TRBJ1-5 | TRBV19 | . | . | CASSMDADPEQPQHF | TGTGCCAGTAGTATGGACGCTGATCCGGAACAGCCCCAGCATTTT
TRBJ1-6 | TRBV5-6 | . | . | CASSEEYGSPLHF | TGTGCCAGCAGCGAAGAATACGGTTCACCCCTCCACTTT
TRBJ1-1 | TRBV19 | . | . | CASSTGTANTEAFF | TGTGCCAGTAGTACGGGGACTGCGAACACTGAAGCTTTCTTT
TRBJ1-6 | TRBV12-5 | . | . | CASGFQGSPLHF | TGTGCTAGTGGTTTCCAGGGTTCACCCCTCCACTTT
TRBJ1-4 | TRBV18 | . | . | CASSPDSLSQGWRDEKLFF | TGTGCCAGCTCACCCGACTCCTTATCGCAGGGGTGGAGAGATGAAAAACTGTTTTTT
TRBJ1-2 | TRBV27 | once | . | CATRTGSAYGYTF | TGTGCCACCCGTACAGGGTCGGCCTATGGCTACACCTTC
TRBJ2-5 | TRBV6-6 | . | TRBD2 | CASMLAGGPLETQYF | TGTGCCAGCATGCTAGCGGGAGGGCCTTTAGAGACCCAGTACTTC
TRBJ2-5 | TRBV29-1 | . | TRBD1 | CSVDPGTGGKTQYF | TGCAGCGTTGACCCGGGGACAGGGGGCAAGACCCAGTACTTC
TRBJ1-1 | TRBV30 | . | . | CAWSVQGDTEAFF | TGTGCCTGGAGTGTACAAGGGGACACTGAAGCTTTCTTT
TRBJ2-7 | TRBV5-8 | . | . | CASSYDPRAYEQYF | TGTGCCAGCAGCTACGACCCCAGAGCCTACGAGCAGTACTTC
TRBJ1-1 | TRBV15 | . | TRBD1 | CATSRDWDSLTTLHAEAFF | TGTGCCACCAGCAGAGATTGGGACAGCCTAACCACCCTCCATGCTGAAGCTTTCTTT
TRBJ1-6 | TRBV9 | once | TRBD1 | CASSVSGQGNSPLHF | TGTGCCAGCAGCGTTTCGGGACAGGGGAATTCACCCCTCCACTTT
TRBJ1-1 | TRBV6-1 | . | . | CASSEALLRGRKTEAFF | TGTGCCAGCAGTGAAGCGCTTTTAAGGGGTAGGAAAACTGAAGCTTTCTTT
TRBJ1-1 | TRBV7-9 | . | TRBD1 | CASSSQGEGTEAFF | TGTGCCAGCAGCTCACAGGGGGAAGGGACTGAAGCTTTCTTT
TRBJ2-1 | TRBV19 | . | . | CASSDGSYNEQFF | TGTGCCAGTAGCGACGGGAGTTACAATGAGCAGTTCTTC
TRBJ2-3 | TRBV5-4 | . | TRBD2 | CASSYTSGGAGDTQYF | TGTGCCAGCAGCTACACTAGCGGGGGGGCTGGAGATACGCAGTATTTT
TRBJ1-5 | TRBV7-9 | . | TRBD1 | CASSLTGEQPQHF | TGTGCCAGCAGCTTAACAGGGGAACAGCCCCAGCATTTT
TRBJ1-6 | TRBV27 | . | . | CASSLSYRGSSYNSPLHF | TGTGCCAGCAGTTTATCGTATAGGGGGAGCTCCTATAATTCACCCCTCCACTTT
TRBJ1-5 | TRBV19 | once | . | CASSRGLLEPQHF | TGTGCCAGTAGTAGGGGGCTCCTCGAGCCCCAGCATTTT
TRBJ2-3 | TRBV19 | . | TRBD1 | CASSPTGADTQYF | TGTGCCAGTAGTCCTACAGGGGCAGATACGCAGTATTTT
TRBJ2-7 | TRBV5-1 | . | TRBD1 | CASSLQGGLGEQYF | TGCGCCAGCAGCTTACAGGGGGGATTAGGGGAGCAGTACTTC
TRBJ2-1 | TRBV28 | once | TRBD2 | CASSLPGGGSYNEQFF | TGTGCCAGCAGTTTACCCGGGGGGGGTTCCTACAATGAGCAGTTCTTC
TRBJ1-6 | TRBV2 | . | . | CASSVGENLLNSPLHF | TGTGCCAGCAGTGTGGGAGAAAACTTACTTAATTCACCCCTCCACTTT
TRBJ2-6 | TRBV11-2 | . | . | CASSYPAGRGANVLTF | TGTGCCAGCAGTTACCCCGCAGGGAGAGGGGCCAACGTCCTGACTTTC